This TCR beta chain was sequenced during a study of T-cell reconstitution after alpha-beta-depleted transplantation in children. This clonotype was counted only a few times. Molecular barcoding with unique molecular identifiers was used for the TCRbeta library. TCRdb re-analysed the PCR reads in MiXCR, keeping a single row per CDR3 protein. Among approximately 800,000 distinct CDR3 sequences listed, roughly 15% were seen once. CDR3 length: 14 amino acids. Trimming left V 8 bases short and J 8 bases short, with 18 bases between. The chain employs TRBV12-3 or TRBV12-4 and TRBJ1-4, with D possibly TRBD1 on 6 matching bases. The TCR sequence derives from a male patient between 10 and 17 years old who had a stem cell transplant for acute lymphoblastic leukemia, so the T cells may come from the graft donor. Sample: PBMCs, mostly from graft donor cells, taken 360 days after TCRalphabeta/CD19-depleted stem cell transplant. The CDR3 DNA is TGTGCCAGCGGACCTACAGGGTCCAGCGAAAAACTGTTTTTT. Protein sequence: CASGPTGSSEKLFF.